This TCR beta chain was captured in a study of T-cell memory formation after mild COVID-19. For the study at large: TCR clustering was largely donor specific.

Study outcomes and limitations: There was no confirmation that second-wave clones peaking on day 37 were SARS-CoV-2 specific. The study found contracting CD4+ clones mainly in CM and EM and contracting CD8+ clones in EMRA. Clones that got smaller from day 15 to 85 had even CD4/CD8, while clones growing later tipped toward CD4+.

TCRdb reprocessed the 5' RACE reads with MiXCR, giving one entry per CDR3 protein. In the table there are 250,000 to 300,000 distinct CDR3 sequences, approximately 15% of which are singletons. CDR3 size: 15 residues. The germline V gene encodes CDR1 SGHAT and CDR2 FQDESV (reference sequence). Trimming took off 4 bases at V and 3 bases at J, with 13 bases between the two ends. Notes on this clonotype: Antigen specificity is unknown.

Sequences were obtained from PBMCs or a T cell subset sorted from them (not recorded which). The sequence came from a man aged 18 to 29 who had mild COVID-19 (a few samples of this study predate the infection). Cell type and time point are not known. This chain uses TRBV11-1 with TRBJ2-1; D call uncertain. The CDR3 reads CASSSDWADYNEQFF. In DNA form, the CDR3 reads TGTGCCAGCAGCTCAGATTGGGCGGACTACAATGAGCAGTTCTTC.